The 2 T cell receptor beta chains below were found in one sample sequenced in a study of tumor and adjacent non-tumor tissue in lung cancer. The library came from three nested PCR rounds adapted from ARM-PCR protocols. MiXCR, run by TCRdb on the multiplex PCR reads, gives a single entry per CDR3 protein. In the table there are 75,000 to 95,000 distinct CDR3 sequences, around 71% of which are singletons. The template was RNA from unsorted bulk tissue. Sample: lung tumor tissue. The origin of the receptors is a man aged 60 to 75 with non-small cell lung cancer.

A note on this clonotype: Mismatch with germline at one junction end may stem from a read error. The V and J genes are TRBV6-1 and TRBJ1-5; unclear D gene. CDR3 size: 14 residues. Germline V gene lookup returns CDR1 MNHNS and CDR2 SASEGT. CDR3 in amino acids: CARSEFFEVVPQHF. CDR3 DNA: TGCGCCAGAAGTGAATTTTTCGAGGTTGTGCCCCAGCATTTT.

In regard to this clonotype: This may arise from a read error, as a much more abundant clone is one base away. The V gene is TRBV7-8, the J gene TRBJ1-4, with unresolved D. Looked up from germline, CDR1 is SGHVS and CDR2 is FQNEAQ. The CDR3 length is 11 residues. The CDR3 DNA follows: TGTGCCAGCAGCGTAGCTAGGGAACTGTTTTTT. It encodes CASSVARELFF.